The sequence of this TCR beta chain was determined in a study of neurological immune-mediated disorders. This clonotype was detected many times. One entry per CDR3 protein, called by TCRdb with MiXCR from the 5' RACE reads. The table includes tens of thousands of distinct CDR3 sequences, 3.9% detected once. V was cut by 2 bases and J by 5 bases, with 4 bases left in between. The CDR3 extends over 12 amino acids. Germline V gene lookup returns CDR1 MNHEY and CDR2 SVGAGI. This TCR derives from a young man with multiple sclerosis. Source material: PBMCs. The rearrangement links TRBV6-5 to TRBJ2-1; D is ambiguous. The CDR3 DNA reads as TGTGCCAGCAGTTACGCGAACAATGAGCAGTTCTTC. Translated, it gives CASSYANNEQFF.